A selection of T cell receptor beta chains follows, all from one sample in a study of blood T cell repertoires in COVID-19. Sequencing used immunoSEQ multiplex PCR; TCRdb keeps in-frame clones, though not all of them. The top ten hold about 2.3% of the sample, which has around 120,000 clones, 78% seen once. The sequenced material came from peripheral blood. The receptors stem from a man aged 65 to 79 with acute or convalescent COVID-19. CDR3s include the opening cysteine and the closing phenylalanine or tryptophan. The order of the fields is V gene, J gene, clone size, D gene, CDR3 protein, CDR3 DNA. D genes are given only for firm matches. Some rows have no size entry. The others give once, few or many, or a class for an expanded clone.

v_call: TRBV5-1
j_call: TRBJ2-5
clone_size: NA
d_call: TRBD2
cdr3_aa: CASSLELAGVETQYF
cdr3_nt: TGCGCCAGCAGCTTGGAACTAGCGGGGGTGGAGACCCAGTACTTC

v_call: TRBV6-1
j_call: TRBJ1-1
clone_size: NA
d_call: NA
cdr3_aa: CASSEGRVATEAFF
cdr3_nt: TGTGCCAGCAGTGAAGGCAGGGTGGCCACTGAAGCTTTCTTT

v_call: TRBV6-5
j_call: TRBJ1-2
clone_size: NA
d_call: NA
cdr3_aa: CASTPRGGSYGYTF
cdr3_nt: TGTGCCAGCACCCCGCGGGGGGGGAGCTATGGCTACACCTTC

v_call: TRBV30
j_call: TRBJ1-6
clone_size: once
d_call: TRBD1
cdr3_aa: CAWSGDRVGSIYNSPLHF
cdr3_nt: TGTGCCTGGAGTGGCGACAGGGTAGGGTCCATCTATAATTCACCCCTCCACTTT

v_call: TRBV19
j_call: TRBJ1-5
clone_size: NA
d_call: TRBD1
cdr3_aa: CASSSDRVLGPQHF
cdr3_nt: TGTGCCAGTAGTAGTGACAGGGTTTTAGGGCCCCAGCATTTT

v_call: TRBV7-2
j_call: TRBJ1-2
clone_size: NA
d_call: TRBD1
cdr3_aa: CASSSGTGGFYGYTF
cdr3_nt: TGTGCCAGCAGCTCAGGGACAGGGGGGTTCTATGGCTACACCTTC

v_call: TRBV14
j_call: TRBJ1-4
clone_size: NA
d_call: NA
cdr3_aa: CASSQQGFGKLFF
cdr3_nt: TGTGCCAGCAGCCAACAGGGTTTCGGAAAACTGTTTTTT

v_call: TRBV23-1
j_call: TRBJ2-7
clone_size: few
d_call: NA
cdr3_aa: CASSQGQISGYEQYF
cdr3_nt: TGCGCCAGCAGTCAAGGACAGATTTCGGGATACGAGCAGTACTTC

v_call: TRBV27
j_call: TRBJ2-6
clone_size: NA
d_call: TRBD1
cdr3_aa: CASSPDRQGGMSGANVLTF
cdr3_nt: TGTGCCAGCAGTCCCGACCGACAGGGGGGAATGTCTGGGGCCAACGTCCTGACTTTC

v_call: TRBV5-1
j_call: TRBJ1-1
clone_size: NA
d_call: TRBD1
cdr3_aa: CASSSTGGGTEAFF
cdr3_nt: TGCGCCAGCAGCTCGACAGGGGGAGGCACTGAAGCTTTCTTT

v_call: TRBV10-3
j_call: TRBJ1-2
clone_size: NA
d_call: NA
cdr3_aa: CAISAGYNYGYTF
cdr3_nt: TGTGCCATCAGCGCGGGATACAATTATGGCTACACCTTC

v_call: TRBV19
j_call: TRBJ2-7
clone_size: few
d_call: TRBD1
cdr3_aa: CASSMGTGAPHEQYF
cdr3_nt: TGTGCCAGTAGTATGGGGACAGGGGCCCCCCACGAGCAGTACTTC

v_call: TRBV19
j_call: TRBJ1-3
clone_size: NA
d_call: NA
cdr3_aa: CASRAGGVPSGNTIYF
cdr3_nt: TGTGCCAGTAGGGCGGGCGGGGTCCCCTCTGGAAACACCATATATTTT

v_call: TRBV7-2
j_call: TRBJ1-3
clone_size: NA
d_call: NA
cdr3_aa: CASSSDSYSGNTIYF
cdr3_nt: TGTGCCAGCAGCTCGGACAGCTACTCTGGAAACACCATATATTTT

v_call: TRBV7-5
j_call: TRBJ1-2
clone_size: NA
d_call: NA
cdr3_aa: CVREFRGGHLKGYTF
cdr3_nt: TGTGTCAGAGAATTTCGGGGGGGGCATTTGAAGGGCTACACCTTC

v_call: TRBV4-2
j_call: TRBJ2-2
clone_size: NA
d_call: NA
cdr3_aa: CASSQDSLLRRPEDGELFF
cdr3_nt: TGTGCCAGCAGCCAAGACTCCCTTTTACGTCGGCCGGAGGACGGGGAGCTGTTTTTT

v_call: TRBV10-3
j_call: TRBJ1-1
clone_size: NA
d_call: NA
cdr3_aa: CAISGHNGENTEAFF
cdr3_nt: TGTGCCATCAGTGGGCACAACGGGGAAAACACTGAAGCTTTCTTT

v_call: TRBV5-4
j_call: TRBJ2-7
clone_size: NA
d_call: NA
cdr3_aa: CASSTGTESSYEQYF
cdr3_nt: TGTGCCAGCAGCACCGGGACTGAAAGCTCCTACGAGCAGTACTTC

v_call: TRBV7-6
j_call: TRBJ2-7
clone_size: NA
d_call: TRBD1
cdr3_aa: CASRQTGEVGEQYF
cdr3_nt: TGTGCCAGCAGGCAGACAGGGGAGGTGGGCGAGCAGTACTTC

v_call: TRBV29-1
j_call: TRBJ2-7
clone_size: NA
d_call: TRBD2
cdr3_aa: CSVPIAGAPYEQYF
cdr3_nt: TGCAGCGTGCCTATAGCGGGGGCTCCCTACGAGCAGTACTTC

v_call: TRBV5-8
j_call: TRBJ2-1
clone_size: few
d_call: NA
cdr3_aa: CASSLVGGVDEQFF
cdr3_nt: TGTGCCAGCAGCTTGGTAGGGGGGGTAGATGAGCAGTTCTTC

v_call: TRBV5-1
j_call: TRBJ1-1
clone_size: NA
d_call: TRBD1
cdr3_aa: CASLANTGGSTEAFF
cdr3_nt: TGCGCCAGCCTCGCGAATACAGGGGGGAGCACTGAAGCTTTCTTT

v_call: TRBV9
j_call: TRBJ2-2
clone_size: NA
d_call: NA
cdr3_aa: CASSAQGIGTGELFF
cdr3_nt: TGTGCCAGCAGCGCGCAGGGTATCGGCACCGGGGAGCTGTTTTTT

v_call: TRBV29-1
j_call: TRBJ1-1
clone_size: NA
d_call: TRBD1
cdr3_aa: CSAKDRGITEAFF
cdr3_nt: TGCAGCGCTAAAGACAGGGGGATTACTGAAGCTTTCTTT

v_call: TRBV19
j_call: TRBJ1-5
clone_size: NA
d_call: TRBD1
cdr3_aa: CASSPKRGQYQPQHF
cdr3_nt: TGTGCCAGTAGCCCTAAGAGGGGACAGTATCAGCCCCAGCATTTT

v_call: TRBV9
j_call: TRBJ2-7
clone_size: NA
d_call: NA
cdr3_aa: CASSVGRGPNYEQYF
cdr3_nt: TGTGCCAGCAGCGTAGGGCGGGGCCCAAACTACGAGCAGTACTTC

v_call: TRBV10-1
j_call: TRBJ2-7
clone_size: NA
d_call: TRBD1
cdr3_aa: CASSESGQGHRKEQYF
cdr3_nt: TGCGCCAGCAGTGAGTCGGGACAGGGACATAGGAAAGAGCAGTACTTC

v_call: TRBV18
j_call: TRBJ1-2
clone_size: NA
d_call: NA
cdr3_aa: CASSPRRGRYGYTF
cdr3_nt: TGTGCCAGCTCACCACGAAGAGGGCGCTATGGCTACACCTTC

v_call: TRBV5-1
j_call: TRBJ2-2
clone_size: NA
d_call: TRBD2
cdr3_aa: CASSLGAGGGRGTGELFF
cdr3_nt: TGCGCCAGCAGCTTGGGAGCGGGGGGGGGCCGCGGCACCGGGGAGCTGTTTTTT

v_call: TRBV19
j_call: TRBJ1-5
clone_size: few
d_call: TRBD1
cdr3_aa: CASSIVGGHQPQHF
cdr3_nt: TGTGCCAGTAGTATAGTAGGGGGCCATCAGCCCCAGCATTTT

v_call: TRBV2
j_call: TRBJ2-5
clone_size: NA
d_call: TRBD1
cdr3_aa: CASRVDRGLETQYF
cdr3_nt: TGTGCCAGCAGAGTGGACAGGGGGTTGGAGACCCAGTACTTC

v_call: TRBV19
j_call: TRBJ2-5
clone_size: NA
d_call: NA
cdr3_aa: CASSIGPGRKTQYF
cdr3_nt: TGTGCCAGTAGTATAGGTCCGGGTAGAAAGACCCAGTACTTC

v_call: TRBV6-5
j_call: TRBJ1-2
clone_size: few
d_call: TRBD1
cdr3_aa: CASSTGQGVGYTF
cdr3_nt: TGTGCCAGCAGTACGGGACAGGGGGTTGGCTACACCTTC

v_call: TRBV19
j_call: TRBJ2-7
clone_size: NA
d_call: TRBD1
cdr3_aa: CASSIVTGGVYEQYF
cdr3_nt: TGTGCCAGTAGTATTGTGACAGGGGGGGTCTACGAGCAGTACTTC

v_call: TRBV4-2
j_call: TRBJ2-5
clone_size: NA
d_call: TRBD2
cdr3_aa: CASSHRLGGLAGHQETQYF
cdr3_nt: TGTGCCAGCAGCCATAGATTAGGCGGACTAGCGGGGCACCAAGAGACCCAGTACTTC

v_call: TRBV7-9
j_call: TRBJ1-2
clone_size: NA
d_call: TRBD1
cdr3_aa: CASSLGGEGARSYGYTF
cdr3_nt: TGTGCCAGCAGCTTAGGGGGTGAGGGGGCGCGGAGCTATGGCTACACCTTC

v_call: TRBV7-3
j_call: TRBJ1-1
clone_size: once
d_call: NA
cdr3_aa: CASSLTADTEAFF
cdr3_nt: TGTGCCAGCAGCTTAACCGCGGACACTGAAGCTTTCTTT

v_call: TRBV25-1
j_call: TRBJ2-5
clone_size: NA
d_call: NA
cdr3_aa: CASSPPGTGSETQYF
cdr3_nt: TGTGCCAGCAGTCCCCCCGGCACGGGGTCCGAGACCCAGTACTTC

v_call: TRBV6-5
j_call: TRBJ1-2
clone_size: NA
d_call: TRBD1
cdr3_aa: CASSYQRTGRGYTF
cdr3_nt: TGTGCCAGCAGTTACCAACGGACAGGGAGGGGCTACACCTTC

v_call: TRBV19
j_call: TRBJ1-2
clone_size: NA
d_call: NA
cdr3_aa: CASSIQGSYGYTF
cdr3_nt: TGTGCCAGTAGTATACAGGGTTCCTATGGCTACACCTTC

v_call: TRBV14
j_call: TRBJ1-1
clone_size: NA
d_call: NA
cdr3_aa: CASSQDQIPNTEAFF
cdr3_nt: TGTGCCAGCAGCCAAGATCAGATCCCGAACACTGAAGCTTTCTTT

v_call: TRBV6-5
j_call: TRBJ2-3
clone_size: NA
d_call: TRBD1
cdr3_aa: CASRDRVTDTQYF
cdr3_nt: TGTGCCAGCCGCGACAGGGTCACAGATACGCAGTATTTT

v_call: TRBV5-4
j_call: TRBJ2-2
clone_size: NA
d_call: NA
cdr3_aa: CASSSPGEPQGELFF
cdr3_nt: TGTGCCAGCAGCTCCCCGGGGGAGCCCCAGGGGGAGCTGTTTTTT

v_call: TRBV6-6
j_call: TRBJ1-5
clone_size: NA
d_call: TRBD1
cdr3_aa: CASSLSGGFQPQHF
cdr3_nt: TGTGCCAGCAGTTTGTCAGGGGGCTTTCAGCCCCAGCATTTT

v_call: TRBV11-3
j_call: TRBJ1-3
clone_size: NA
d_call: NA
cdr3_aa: CASSLITSVVSGNTIYF
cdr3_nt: TGTGCCAGCAGCTTGATTACTTCGGTGGTCTCTGGAAACACCATATATTTT

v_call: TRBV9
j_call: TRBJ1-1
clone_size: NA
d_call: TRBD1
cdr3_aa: CASRRGPDTEAFF
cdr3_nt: TGTGCCAGCAGGAGGGGGCCGGACACTGAAGCTTTCTTT